Shown below are 30 T cell receptor beta chains from a single sample sequenced in a study of T cells expressing NK-cell markers. TCRdb reanalyzed the 5' RACE reads, giving one entry per CDR3 protein sequence and no DNA. Its clone listing holds 300,000 to 500,000 distinct CDR3 sequences. Sample: blood T cells: a sorted CD56 or NKG2C T cell subset, CD4+ or CD8+ T cells, or bulk PBMC T cells (not recorded which). The receptors come from a woman aged 50 to 65 in good health.

The chain joins TRBV6-1 to TRBJ2-1. Looked up from germline, CDR1 is MNHNS and CDR2 is SASEGT. This CDR3 comprises 14 residues. CDR3 amino acids: CASSEDGPNNEQFF.

The gene calls are TRBV15 and TRBJ2-1; TCRdb calls TRBD2, which cannot be checked without DNA. Germline CDR1 LNHNV, CDR2 YYDKDF (reference sequence). There are 16 residues in the CDR3. CDR3 sequence reads: CATSGLAGGTYNEQFF.

This chain joins TRBV5-5 and TRBJ2-5; TCRdb picks TRBD2, but there is no DNA to check that call. CDR3 length equals 14 residues. From germline, CDR1 is SGHKS and CDR2 YYEKEE (reference sequence). The CDR3 is CASSQRDLKETQYF.

The gene calls are TRBV24-1 and TRBJ2-1; no DNA is available, so the TRBD1 call from TCRdb remains unchecked. The germline V gene has CDR1 KGHDR and CDR2 SFDVKD. The CDR3 has 13 amino acids. The CDR3 sequence is CATSQAGVNEQFF.

V gene TRBV6-5 combines with J gene TRBJ1-1; TCRdb reports TRBD1, a call that lacks DNA to check it against. This CDR3 region has 15 residues. Germline values: CDR1 MNHEY, CDR2 SVGAGI. The CDR3 region is CASSYSTGGTTEAFF.

The gene calls are TRBV27 and TRBJ2-1. Germline V lookup: CDR1 MNHEY, CDR2 SMNVEV (reference sequence). This CDR3 has 15 residues. The CDR3 loop is CASSPDRGSYNEQFF.

The rearrangement uses TRBV24-1 and TRBJ2-4; TCRdb's D call, TRBD2, is unchecked because there is no DNA. Germline loops: CDR1 KGHDR, CDR2 SFDVKD. The CDR3 extends over 16 amino acids. Here the CDR3 reads CATSERDGPDKNIQYF.

The rearrangement links TRBV16 to TRBJ1-5; as DNA is missing, the TRBD1 call by TCRdb cannot be tested. Germline CDR1 and CDR2: KGHSY and FQNENV. CDR3 length: 15 amino acids. The CDR3 protein is CASSQKQGVTQPQHF.

The rearrangement links TRBV20-1 to TRBJ2-4. The CDR3 has 14 residues. CDR1 is DFQATT and CDR2 is SNEGSKA in the germline V gene (reference sequence). This CDR3 reads CSARASLAKNIQYF.

V and J are TRBV5-1 and TRBJ2-1. The CDR3 contains 17 residues. The V gene's germline CDR1 is SGHRS and CDR2 YFSETQ. The CDR3 reads CASSSRPTTLGFNEQFF. The entire variable domain, with the rest obtained from reference TRBV5-1 and TRBJ2-1, is as follows: KAGVTQTPRYLIKTRGQQVTLSCSPISGHRSVSWYQQTPGQGLQFLFEYFSETQRNKGNFPGRFSGRQFSNSRSEMNVSTLELGDSALYLCASSSRPTTLGFNEQFFGPGTRLTVL.

The chain links TRBV6-5 to TRBJ2-6. The CDR3 is 17 residues long. The germline CDR1 and CDR2 sequences are MNHEY and SVGAGI. The chain's CDR3 is CASSYVAGVKRANVLTF.

The rearrangement links TRBV6-6 to TRBJ2-1. There are 12 residues in the CDR3. The germline gives CDR1 MNHNY, CDR2 SVGAGI (reference sequence). CDR3 protein: CASMGLHNEQFF.

This chain joins TRBV6-1 and TRBJ2-3; TCRdb indicates TRBD1, and absent DNA this call remains unverified. Germline V gene lookup returns CDR1 MNHNS and CDR2 SASEGT. CDR3 size: 14 residues. The CDR3 loop reads CASSVGISTDTQYF.

The V and J genes are TRBV12-3 or TRBV12-4 and TRBJ2-1; TCRdb designates TRBD2, a call that cannot be tested without DNA. The CDR3 sequence is 14 residues long. The CDR3 is CASSNAGGLWEQFF.

The CDR3 loop reads CASSLGRQGLDGNTIYF. The chain joins TRBV7-9 to TRBJ1-3; absent DNA, TCRdb's TRBD1 call cannot be checked. Per germline, CDR1 SEHNR and CDR2 FQNEAQ (reference sequence). The CDR3 consists of 17 residues.

The J gene is TRBJ1-2, the V gene TRBV12-3 or TRBV12-4; TCRdb's D call of TRBD1 is untestable without DNA. The CDR3 is 15 amino acids. CDR3: CASRNEQQGNYGYTF.

This chain connects TRBV6-5 to TRBJ2-2; TCRdb's assignment of TRBD2 cannot be checked, as there is no DNA. This CDR3 has 14 amino acids. CDR1 is MNHEY and CDR2 is SVGAGI in the germline V gene. This CDR3 reads CASLGRGNTGELFF.

The chain has TRBV11-3 and TRBJ2-2; TCRdb proposes TRBD2, but this gene call is untestable without DNA. The germline V gene has CDR1 SGHNT and CDR2 YENEEA. There are 19 residues in the CDR3. CDR3 protein: CASSSSPGLAGSLTGELFF. The whole variable domain, remainder taken from reference TRBV11-3 and TRBJ2-2, is EAGVVQSPRYKIIEKKQPVAFWCNPISGHNTLYWYLQNLGQGPELLIRYENEEAVDDSQLPKDRFSAERLKGVDSTLKIQPAELGDSAVYLCASSSSPGLAGSLTGELFFGEGSRLTVL.

V gene TRBV12-3 or TRBV12-4 combines with J gene TRBJ2-7; as DNA is missing, the TRBD2 call by TCRdb cannot be tested. This CDR3 is 14 amino acids long. The CDR3 sequence is CASSLGGSTGEQYF.

This chain links TRBV20-1 with TRBJ2-3; TCRdb returns TRBD2, unconfirmable since there is no DNA. Germline-derived CDR1 and CDR2 are DFQATT and SNEGSKA (reference sequence). This CDR3 comprises 17 residues. Here the CDR3 reads CSARPLGLAAPGDTQYF.

The chain couples TRBV20-1 to TRBJ1-1. The CDR3 covers 11 residues. Germline assignment: CDR1 DFQATT and CDR2 SNEGSKA (reference sequence). This chain's CDR3 is CSARGGTEAFF.

The chain is built from TRBV12-3 or TRBV12-4 and TRBJ1-1; TCRdb picks TRBD1, but there is no DNA to check that call. The CDR3 consists of 17 residues. CDR3 amino acids: CASTLTGGSYGSTEAFF.

J is TRBJ1-2 and V is TRBV27. The CDR3 extends over 12 amino acids. Looked up from germline, CDR1 is MNHEY and CDR2 is SMNVEV (reference sequence). The CDR3 sequence is CASSFGGAGYTF.

The V call is TRBV5-1, the J call TRBJ2-4. Germline-derived CDR1 and CDR2 are SGHRS and YFSETQ. The CDR3 has 16 amino acids. The CDR3 is CASTSEFDLAKNIQYF.

This chain links TRBV6-2 or TRBV6-3 with TRBJ2-1; TCRdb outputs TRBD2, but without DNA this stays unchecked. In germline, CDR1 is MNHEY, CDR2 SVGEGT. There are 14 residues in the CDR3. CDR3 sequence reads: CASSGLAGRFEQFF.

The chain uses TRBV6-6 and TRBJ2-5; checking the TCRdb D call of TRBD2 is not possible without DNA. CDR1 is MNHNY, CDR2 SVGAGI, per germline (reference sequence). The CDR3 totals 17 residues. The CDR3 is CASSYSKGTRTGETQYF.

The chain joins TRBV5-1 to TRBJ2-2. Germline V gene lookup returns CDR1 SGHRS and CDR2 YFSETQ. CDR3 length: 14 amino acids. The CDR3 region is CASTSNQNTGELFF.

The chain couples TRBV10-3 to TRBJ2-1; with no DNA, the TCRdb D assignment of TRBD2 cannot be verified. Germline V gene lookup returns CDR1 ENHRY and CDR2 SYGVKD. This CDR3 region has 13 residues. The CDR3 sequence: CAISEGPGGEQFF.

The chain carries TRBV6-2 or TRBV6-3 and TRBJ2-5; TCRdb picks TRBD2, but there is no DNA to check that call. CDR3 size: 14 residues. CDR1 and CDR2 (germline): MNHEY, SVGEGT. The CDR3 sequence is CASSTGADQETQYF.

V usage is TRBV24-1 and J usage is TRBJ2-1; the TCRdb call, TRBD2, lacks DNA for checking. Germline V gene data show CDR1 as KGHDR and CDR2 as SFDVKD. CDR3 size: 16 residues. CDR3: CATSDPGTSEVHEQFF.